This TCR beta chain was identified in a study of shared clonotypes between healthy human individuals (dated by TCRdb to the early 2020s). Context from the whole study: A few men and a couple of women, aged 18 to 49 years, made up the cohort. For each donor, CD4 naive and CD4 memory were each run on three plates, CD8 naive on two plates, and CD8 memory on one plate. Leukapheresis yielded between about 0.94 and 9 billion PBMCs per donor. To estimate repertoire size and how much clonotypes are shared between individuals, the study performed deep sequencing of blood TCR repertoires from roughly five healthy adults. To increase sequencing depth and limit assay-specific biases, TCR repertoire library preparation and sequencing were carried out by different laboratories using diverse techniques.

Using the deep immunoSEQ assay, multiplex PCR amplified TCR CDR3 regions from genomic DNA. Extracted genomic DNA from each cell subset was spread evenly across all wells of several immunoSEQ 96-well plates, with each plate serving as a replicate. Each replicate PCR for sorted subsets received roughly 0.2 ug genomic DNA, equal to 28,000 or so T cell genomes. Purified libraries were quantified with a Qubit 3.0 fluorometer, sized on a Bioanalyzer 2100, and re-quantified with the KAPA Library Quantification kit. Every immunoSEQ 96-well plate was sequenced on a separate single-read 150-cycle Illumina NextSeq 550 flow cell. In the paper's pipeline: Because the immunoSEQ output included only junctional sequences and no quality scores, the filtering could not be the same as the filtering used for full-length reads. To assign V/J genes and CDR3, sequences were annotated against IMGT germline references using PyIR, a Python wrapper for IgBLAST v1.9. Reads were filtered out if the reads had weak V/J assignments (E-value above 1e-6), no CDR3, stop codons, out-of-frame junctions, or ambiguous translated residues. V3J clonotypes were defined as sequences sharing the same inferred V gene, J gene, and CDR3 amino acid sequence. The percentage overlap between two repertoires was calculated by dividing the number of shared unique clonotypes by the size of the smaller repertoire. RTK rarefaction, the Chao1 estimator, and Recon v2.1 estimates of unobserved clonotypes were used to assess repertoire richness. OLGA was used to compute generation probabilities for all TCRbeta clonotypes that the gDNA method yielded from a few donors. TCRdb mirrors the immuneACCESS table, restricted to in-frame sequences. Some clones are absent from its copies; in checked studies, under half trace to an unresolved V gene, and the reason for the others is unknown. That table is the source of V, J and clone size, and D and trimming were worked out from the DNA. The sample table holds 600,000 to 750,000 clones, of which 72% were seen once. The ten top clones hold about 1.8% of the sample.

About this clone: Which antigen it targets is not known. No qualities accompany the bases; no much larger clone lies one base away.

Healthy HIV-negative adults with no recently reported acute infections or vaccinations were included as donors. Every donor was a Caucasian adult residing in Nashville, Tennessee, USA. CD4+ T cells were enriched by magnetic negative selection, after which naive cells were positively selected on CD45RA and the negative fraction was taken as the memory subset. Blood was collected by leukapheresis, and PBMCs were isolated by Ficoll-Histopaque density gradient centrifugation and then cryopreserved in liquid nitrogen vapor phase. Analytical flow cytometry was used to check the purity and quantity of every magnetically sorted T cell population. Each sorted fraction had its genomic DNA isolated and then quantified by UV absorbance on a Nanodrop 2000c. What the research found in general, with its limitations: Only blood was sampled, and tissue TCR repertoires likely differ from those in blood. Naive subsets generally had larger estimated clonotype richness than memory subsets did. Roughly 5% of naive CD4, more than 3% of naive CD8, about 2.4% of memory CD4, and roughly 0.4% of memory CD8 clonotypes were shared across several donors. Even with the large sequencing depth, rarefaction of the sorted-subset datasets indicated that sequencing was incomplete. The small number of donors limited the genetic and exposure-history diversity represented. Pairwise subsampling led to the expectation that sequencing depth would affect the degree of clonotype sharing among donors. Higher generation probabilities were observed for clonotypes shared by all four sorted-subset donors than for non-shared clonotypes.

The CDR3 spans 13 residues, from the cysteine through the phenylalanine. The DNA shown is the 39-base CDR3, in frame from base 1. Trimming costs V 0 bases and J 4 bases, and their ends lie 5 bases apart. CDR1 and CDR2, looked up from the germline V gene, are SGHTS and YDEGEE. Material for sequencing was memory CD4+ T cells sorted from blood. In the paper's terms, the cell subset or site label means: CD45RA-negative fraction. Recombination connected TRBV5-8 to TRBJ1-3, with an unclear D gene assignment. The receptor's source is a young woman in good health. CDR3 reads: CASSLGEGNTIYF. The sequence in DNA is TGTGCCAGCAGCTTGGGCGAGGGAAACACCATATATTTT.